Sequencing of this T cell receptor (beta chain) was carried out in a study of identical twins. TCRdb used MiXCR to reprocess the 5' RACE reads, holding one entry per CDR3 protein. Altogether roughly 720,000 distinct CDR3 sequences are present, 15% to 20% being singletons, with the ten largest covering 13%. Unmatched junction bases numbered 5, after V lost 3 bases and J lost 5 bases. From germline, CDR1 is SGHRS and CDR2 YFSETQ. The CDR3 has 15 amino acids. This clonotype was recorded once. A further study also used this sample, focusing on T cells expressing NK-cell markers.

Sequenced material: PBMCs. This receptor was taken from a young woman in good health. V is TRBV5-1 and J is TRBJ2-7, with 13 bases that match TRBD2. CDR3 sequence reads: CASSSGLAGADEQYF. Here the CDR3 DNA reads TGCGCCAGCAGCTCCGGACTAGCGGGAGCCGACGAGCAGTACTTC.